Listed here are 5 T cell receptor beta chains from one sample, sequenced in a study of identical twins. In TCRdb, the 5' RACE reads were re-called with MiXCR into one record per CDR3 protein. The data hold more than 400,000 distinct CDR3 sequences, with around 15% observed a single time. The data were also submitted as part of a second study, on yellow fever vaccine responses in identical twins.

The sample was CD4+ T cells sorted from blood. The receptors were gathered from a woman younger than 30 in good health.

This chain links TRBV6-1 with TRBJ1-2; unclear D gene. The CDR3 length is 14 residues. CDR1 MNHNS and CDR2 SASEGT come from the germline V gene. V lost 6 bases and J lost 8, with 19 bases in between. The CDR3 nucleotides read TGTGCCAGCAGGTCCGGGCCCCCGTCGGGGGGCTACACCTTC. Amino acid sequence: CASRSGPPSGGYTF.

This clonotype has more than one count but fewer than ten. This chain joins TRBV5-6 and TRBJ2-3; possibly TRBD1 for D (5 bases). Trimming cost V 5 bases and J 1 base, with 17 bases left between them. Germline V gives CDR1 SGHDT, CDR2 YYEEEE. The CDR3 is 16 residues long. This CDR3 reads CASSYRGSRGTDTQYF. In DNA, the CDR3 is TGTGCCAGCAGTTATAGGGGCTCTCGGGGCACAGATACGCAGTATTTT.

This rearrangement joins TRBV12-3 or TRBV12-4 to TRBJ2-3; D is unclear. CDR3 length equals 13 residues. The ends were cut back, 4 bases at V and 6 bases at J, with 11 bases in the middle. DNA for the CDR3: TGTGCCAGCAGTTCGCCGCCTGGGGATACGCAGTATTTT. As protein: CASSSPPGDTQYF.

The chain couples TRBV7-2 to TRBJ2-3; tentative D call: TRBD2 (6 bases). The CDR3 covers 16 residues. Germline assignment: CDR1 SGHTA and CDR2 FQGNSA. V was clipped by 5 bases and J by 3 bases, with 18 bases between them. In DNA form, the CDR3 reads TGTGCCAGCAGCCGCCCGGGACGGGAGTTGACAGATACGCAGTATTTT. Amino acids: CASSRPGRELTDTQYF.

The chain recombines TRBV12-3 or TRBV12-4 with TRBJ2-7; the D is unclear. V shed 5 bases and J shed 4 bases, with 9 bases lying between them. The CDR3 has 12 residues. The CDR3, as DNA: TGTGCCAGCAGTCGGTCTGCATACGAGCAGTACTTC. It specifies CASSRSAYEQYF.